These 29 T cell receptor beta chains were all obtained from the same sample, sequenced in a study of post-analysis software for immune sequencing data. Prepared libraries of TCR beta cDNA carried unique molecular identifiers. TCRdb reprocessed the PCR reads via MiXCR and lists one record per CDR3 protein. The sample shows 350,000 to 450,000 distinct CDR3 sequences, approximately 39% of them seen only once. Study-wide findings and caveats: The study found TRBV5-6, TRBV5-1 and TRBV20-1 among five TRBV segments more frequent in patients than controls.

These TCRs are of unknown antigen specificity. What was sequenced was blood. The receptor source for this set is a girl aged 2 to 9 with multiple sclerosis.

The gene calls are TRBV3-1 and TRBJ2-1; D is unresolved. The CDR3 length is 14 residues. Germline V CDR1 and CDR2: LGHDT, YNNKEL (reference sequence). For the CDR3, the DNA is TGTGCGACCCAAGACTCAACCTCCTACAATGAGCAGTTCTTC. Its translation is CATQDSTSYNEQFF.

In its sample, this clonotype was seen a few times. J is TRBJ2-7 and V is TRBV6-5; D not resolved. CDR3 length: 14 residues. V shed 2 bases and J shed 2 bases, with 10 bases lying between them. CDR1 is MNHEY, CDR2 SVGAGI, per germline. CDR3 protein: CASSYRGVAYEQYF. The CDR3 DNA reads TGTGCCAGCAGTTACCGTGGCGTAGCCTACGAGCAGTACTTC.

This sequence joins TRBV4-3 and TRBJ2-1; 9 bases fit TRBD1. V trimming: 4 bases; J trimming: 9 bases; junction bases outside the gene matches: 4. The CDR3 has 13 residues. Germline values: CDR1 LGHNA, CDR2 YSLEER. CDR3 amino acids: CASSRDRVGEQFF. The CDR3 nucleotides are TGCGCCAGCAGCCGGGACAGGGTTGGTGAGCAGTTCTTC.

The chain couples TRBV5-1 to TRBJ2-5; 7 nucleotides agree with TRBD2. The CDR3 has 17 amino acids. The ends lost 4 bases at V and 3 bases at J; junction bases unmatched: 15. CDR1 and CDR2 (germline): SGHRS, YFSETQ. The chain's CDR3 is CASSPDSSLGLEETQYF. The CDR3 nucleotides read TGCGCCAGCAGCCCCGACTCCTCGCTCGGACTAGAAGAGACCCAGTACTTC.

This sequence joins TRBV30 and TRBJ1-2; unclear D gene. The CDR3 has 13 amino acids. Germline values: CDR1 GTSNPN, CDR2 SVGIG (reference sequence). Trimming left V 3 bases short and J 6 bases short, with 14 bases between. The CDR3 sequence is CAWRMGRSDGYTF. The CDR3 nucleotides read TGTGCCTGGAGGATGGGCAGGTCGGATGGCTACACCTTC.

This clonotype has more than one count but fewer than ten. Germline is not matched at one junction end, which may reflect a read error. The V call is TRBV2, the J call TRBJ2-7, with TRBD2 identical over 7 bases. Germline V gives CDR1 SNHLY, CDR2 FYNNEI. The CDR3 length is 13 residues. The CDR3 DNA reads as TGTGTCAGCCATAGGGACTACAACTACGAGCAGTACTTC. It yields the protein CVSHRDYNYEQYF.

V gene TRBV29-1 combines with J gene TRBJ2-7; possible D gene TRBD1, 6 bases. The ends were cut back, 6 bases at V and 3 bases at J, with 21 bases in the middle. CDR1 and CDR2 (germline): SQVTM, ANQGSEA. This CDR3 has 15 residues. This CDR3 is CSVLASSQGYYEQYF. DNA of the CDR3: TGCAGCGTCCTCGCCTCCTCACAGGGATACTACGAGCAGTACTTC.

CDR3 amino acids: CASSLEVGGRRNQPQHF. The CDR3, as DNA: TGTGCCAGCAGCTTAGAGGTAGGGGGCCGGAGAAATCAGCCCCAGCATTTT. The chain has TRBV7-2 and TRBJ1-5, with 7 bases lining up with TRBD1. In germline, CDR1 is SGHTA, CDR2 FQGNSA. Trimming took 1 base from V and 4 from J; bases not matched to a gene: 10. This CDR3 has 17 residues.

The chain is built from TRBV24-1 and TRBJ1-2; D is ambiguous. CDR3 length: 13 amino acids. CDR1 and CDR2 from the germline V gene are KGHDR and SFDVKD. Trimming removed 7 bases from V and 0 bases from J, with 8 bases in between. The CDR3 coding sequence is TGTGCCACCAGGCCCGGGGCTAACTATGGCTACACCTTC. This encodes CATRPGANYGYTF.

This clonotype was counted only a few times. V is TRBV12-3 or TRBV12-4 and J is TRBJ1-2; D unclear. V shed 3 bases and J shed 7 bases, with 12 bases lying between them. The CDR3 is made up of 13 amino acids. CDR3 coding DNA: TGTGCCAGCAGTTTTAACGACTTCACTGGCTACACCTTC. This gives the protein CASSFNDFTGYTF.

In this sample, this clonotype turned up a few times. This chain connects TRBV28 to TRBJ2-3; D call uncertain. Germline-derived CDR1 and CDR2 are MDHEN and SYDVKM. V gave up 2 bases and J gave up 1 base, with 10 bases separating them. The CDR3 is 15 residues long. The CDR3 sequence is CASSLISDRTDTQYF. The CDR3 DNA reads TGTGCCAGCAGTTTAATTTCAGATCGCACAGATACGCAGTATTTT.

V is TRBV6-5 and J is TRBJ2-3; D may be TRBD2 (6 bases). Trimming took 2 bases from V and 2 from J, leaving 14 bases between them. This CDR3 comprises 16 residues. Germline V gene sequence: CDR1 MNHEY, CDR2 SVGAGI. The CDR3 nucleotides are TGTGCCAGCAGTTACGACGGGGGACGGATCACAGATACGCAGTATTTT. Translating gives CASSYDGGRITDTQYF.

This clonotype was picked up many times. The chain joins TRBV28 to TRBJ2-7; D gene unclear. Trimming cost V 5 bases and J 4 bases, with 6 bases left between them. This CDR3 has 11 residues. Germline assignment: CDR1 MDHEN and CDR2 SYDVKM. The CDR3, as DNA: TGTGCCAGCAGTCCACGTTACGAGCAGTACTTC. Translated, it gives CASSPRYEQYF.

In its sample, this clonotype was seen a few times. V gene TRBV20-1 combines with J gene TRBJ2-1, with D maybe TRBD1 (6 bases). Germline V gives CDR1 DFQATT, CDR2 SNEGSKA (reference sequence). This CDR3 region has 16 residues. Trimming removed 0 bases from V and 4 bases from J, with 16 bases in between. CDR3 region: CSARDARGSGYNEQFF. DNA for the CDR3: TGCAGTGCTAGAGATGCCAGGGGATCTGGTTACAATGAGCAGTTCTTC.

This chain uses TRBV7-8 with TRBJ1-5, with a weak D call TRBD1 (5 bases). The CDR3 is made up of 15 amino acids. In germline, CDR1 is SGHVS, CDR2 FQNEAQ. V dropped 5 bases and J dropped 6 bases, with 17 bases sitting between them. CDR3 sequence (DNA): TGTGCCAGCAGCCCCCGGCGGGGCCTCCGTCAGCCCCAGCATTTT. Translating gives CASSPRRGLRQPQHF.

In this sample, this clonotype turned up once. The rearrangement links TRBV6-5 to TRBJ1-2; perhaps TRBD1 as D (5 bases). This CDR3 is built from 13 residues. Germline CDR1 is MNHEY and CDR2 is SVGAGI. V was clipped by 6 bases and J by 3 bases, with 11 bases between them. This chain's CDR3 is CASSGGFDYGYTF. The CDR3 nucleotides read TGTGCCAGCAGCGGGGGGTTTGACTATGGCTACACCTTC.

This clonotype was detected a few times. The V and J genes are TRBV6-5 and TRBJ2-7; D is undetermined. V lost 7 bases, J lost 2 bases, and 12 bases lay in between. Germline lookup yields CDR1 MNHEY and CDR2 SVGAGI. The CDR3 length is 13 residues. CDR3 protein: CASKPGRPYEQYF. The CDR3 nucleotides read TGTGCCAGCAAACCGGGTCGGCCCTACGAGCAGTACTTC.

This clonotype has just one count. This chain connects TRBV6-6 to TRBJ2-2; D remains unclear. Germline CDR1 is MNHNY and CDR2 is SVGAGI (reference sequence). CDR3 length: 15 residues. The V gene lost 1 base and the J gene lost 4 bases, with 10 bases spanning the gap. The CDR3 coding sequence is TGTGCCAGCAGTTACTATACGACGGGCACCGGGGAGCTGTTTTTT. Translating it yields CASSYYTTGTGELFF.

The chain employs TRBV19 and TRBJ2-1, with TRBD1 identical over 7 bases. This CDR3 spans 13 amino acids. Losses at the gene ends were 4 bases for V and 12 bases for J; bases not matched to a gene: 9. Per the germline V gene, CDR1 is LNHDA and CDR2 is SQIVND (reference sequence). In nucleotides, the CDR3 is TGTGCCAGTAGTAAGCAAGACAGGGATTGGCAGTTCTTC. Its protein is CASSKQDRDWQFF.

Only a few counts were recorded for this clonotype. The J gene is TRBJ2-4, the V gene TRBV20-1, with 12 bases that match TRBD2. The J call is doubtful: the DNA matches TRBJ2-7 better. The germline gives CDR1 DFQATT, CDR2 SNEGSKA (reference sequence). The CDR3 is made up of 13 amino acids. The CDR3 DNA follows: TGCAGTGCCTTGGGACTAGCGGGTGTCGAGCAGTACTTC. This encodes CSALGLAGVEQYF.

This clonotype has a handful of counts. This chain joins TRBV7-3 and TRBJ2-5, with TRBD2 identical over 8 bases. V lost 0 bases, J lost 2 bases, and 8 bases stayed unmatched. Germline V gives CDR1 SGHTA, CDR2 FQGTGA. The length of the CDR3 is 17 residues. Written as DNA, the CDR3 is TGTGCCAGCAGCTTAACGCGGAGCGGGGGTGGACAAGAGACCCAGTACTTC. Translated: CASSLTRSGGGQETQYF.

In this sample, this clonotype turned up a few times. The gene calls are TRBV3-1 and TRBJ2-1; 10 positions match TRBD2. There are 18 residues in the CDR3. Germline V gene data show CDR1 as LGHDT and CDR2 as YNNKEL (reference sequence). Trimming at V came to 4 bases and at J to 10 bases, leaving 19 bases not matched to a gene. CDR3 sequence (DNA): TGTGCCAGCAGCCCCGGGCGACTAGCGGGCCCGGGGGTGGAGGAGCAGTTCTTC. Its translation: CASSPGRLAGPGVEEQFF.

The chain links TRBV12-3 or TRBV12-4 to TRBJ1-3, with a tentative D call TRBD1 (6 bases). V was clipped by 1 base and J by 0 bases, with 13 bases between them. The CDR3 covers 17 residues. The CDR3 is CASSLVWDNGSGNTIYF. CDR3 bases: TGTGCCAGCAGTTTAGTATGGGACAACGGCTCTGGAAACACCATATATTTT.

The V and J genes are TRBV5-6 and TRBJ2-7, with TRBD2 identical over 13 bases. The ends lost 5 bases at V and 0 bases at J; junction bases unmatched: 11. Germline V gene sequence: CDR1 SGHDT, CDR2 YYEEEE. The CDR3 runs to 18 residues. CDR3 sequence (DNA): TGTGCCAGCAGTTTCTTAGGACTAGCGGGGGCCACCTCCTACGAGCAGTACTTC. It is translated as CASSFLGLAGATSYEQYF.

The sample holds a few counts of this clonotype. The chain combines TRBV6-6 with TRBJ2-1, with 9 bases aligning to TRBD1. This CDR3 region has 16 residues. V shed 2 bases and J 1 base; nucleotides not matched to a gene: 3. CDR1 and CDR2 (germline): MNHNY, SVGAGI (reference sequence). The CDR3 region is CASSYRQGVSYNEQFF. The CDR3, as DNA: TGTGCCAGCAGTTACAGACAGGGGGTATCCTACAATGAGCAGTTCTTC.

This clonotype was seen just once. This chain uses TRBV12-3 or TRBV12-4 with TRBJ2-2, with unresolved D. CDR3 length: 16 amino acids. V was shortened by 2 bases and J by 2 bases, with 12 bases between the two germline ends. The CDR3 DNA follows: TGTGCCAGCAGTTTAAGGCAGGCAGCTAACACCGGGGAGCTGTTTTTT. This sequence encodes CASSLRQAANTGELFF.

The chain is built from TRBV19 and TRBJ1-1, with TRBD1 matching over 7 bases. The CDR3 sequence is 14 residues long. V was pared by 1 base and J by 6 bases, with 5 bases of the junction left unmatched. Germline CDR1 and CDR2: LNHDA and SQIVND (reference sequence). The chain's CDR3 is CASSIVGGAPEAFF. CDR3 DNA sequence: TGTGCCAGTAGTATAGTAGGGGGCGCCCCTGAAGCTTTCTTT.

The rearrangement joins TRBV6-5 to TRBJ2-4; TRBD2 is a possible D gene (6 bases). V was pared by 0 bases and J by 6 bases, with 18 bases between. This CDR3 comprises 17 residues. CDR1 is MNHEY, CDR2 SVGAGI, per germline. CDR3 nucleotide sequence: TGTGCCAGCAGTTACTCGGGCAAGGGAACCGGGAGAAACATTCAGTACTTC. The encoded protein is CASSYSGKGTGRNIQYF.

The rearrangement uses TRBV6-6 and TRBJ2-3, with 7 bases that match TRBD2. The trim removed 9 bases at V and 2 bases at J, leaving 11 bases unmatched. The CDR3 totals 15 residues. The germline V gene encodes CDR1 MNHNY and CDR2 SVGAGI (reference sequence). The CDR3: CASSKSGLITDTQYF. In nucleotides, the CDR3 is TGTGCCAGTTCCAAATCGGGACTAATCACAGATACGCAGTATTTT.